These 27 T cell receptor beta chains came from one sample sequenced in a study of cytomegalovirus exposure and HLA in healthy donors. This PCR relied on a set of 60 Vbeta primers and 13 Jbeta primers. Profiling relied on immunoSEQ multiplex PCR, and the TCRdb table lists in-frame clones only, not all of them. The table shows around 120,000 clones, with about three quarters occurring only once. The source material was PBMCs. The receptors derive from a woman aged 60-75 years in good health and CMV-seropositive.

The rearrangement joins TRBV11-2 to TRBJ2-1; 7 bases agree with TRBD2. The CDR3 is 14 residues long. V shed 4 bases, J shed 3 bases, and the junction held 3 bases outside the gene matches. Germline CDR1 and CDR2: SGHAT and FQNNGV. CDR3 loop: CASSSSGIYNEQFF. The CDR3 nucleotides are TGTGCCAGCAGCTCTAGCGGCATCTACAATGAGCAGTTCTTC.

The genes are TRBV27 and TRBJ1-6; D ambiguous. The V gene lost 5 bases and the J gene lost 9 bases, with 14 bases spanning the gap. The CDR3 consists of 14 residues. Germline V gives CDR1 MNHEY, CDR2 SMNVEV (reference sequence). CDR3 loop: CASSMWLIRSPLHF. The CDR3 DNA sequence: TGTGCCAGCAGTATGTGGCTTATTCGTTCACCCCTCCACTTT.

The chain has TRBV27 and TRBJ2-1; TRBD2 matches at 7 bases. Germline lookup yields CDR1 MNHEY and CDR2 SMNVEV (reference sequence). The CDR3 contains 12 residues. J gave up 12 bases and V 5 bases, and 7 bases lay outside the gene matches. The CDR3 is CASSPPRGVQFF. As DNA, the CDR3 is TGTGCCAGCAGTCCTCCCCGGGGGGTGCAGTTCTTC.

The chain is built from TRBV7-8 and TRBJ1-3, with 9 bases matching TRBD1. The germline CDR1 and CDR2 sequences are SGHVS and FQNEAQ. The CDR3 length is 15 residues. Losses at the gene ends were 2 bases for V and 3 bases for J; bases not matched to a gene: 2. CDR3 amino acids: CASSLHRGLGNTIYF. The CDR3 region has the DNA TGTGCCAGCAGCTTACACAGGGGGCTTGGAAACACCATATATTTT.

The chain employs TRBV18 and TRBJ2-2; possible D gene TRBD2, 5 bases. This CDR3 contains 15 residues. Per germline, CDR1 KGHSH and CDR2 LQKENI. V was pared by 5 bases and J by 1 base, with 11 bases between. CDR3 amino acids: CASSTTRGNTGELFF. The CDR3 DNA reads as TGTGCCAGCTCAACCACACGGGGGAACACCGGGGAGCTGTTTTTT.

The chain joins TRBV18 to TRBJ1-1; 8 bases line up with TRBD1. Germline CDR1 reads KGHSH; CDR2 reads LQKENI. Trimming removed 3 bases from V and 5 bases from J; junction bases left unmatched: 11. CDR3 size: 16 residues. CDR3 protein: CASSPKSTGGKTEAFF. Here the CDR3 DNA reads TGTGCCAGCTCACCCAAGAGCACAGGGGGGAAGACTGAAGCTTTCTTT. Full variable domain (remainder filled in from reference TRBV18 and TRBJ1-1): NAGVMQNPRHLVRRRGQEARLRCSPMKGHSHVYWYRQLPEEGLKFMVYLQKENIIDESGMPKERFSAEFPKEGPSILRIQQVVRGDSAAYFCASSPKSTGGKTEAFFGQGTRLTVV.

The rearrangement joins TRBV5-1 to TRBJ2-7; D possibly corresponds to TRBD1 (5 bases). V lost 4 bases and J 0 bases, leaving 11 bases between the germline ends. This CDR3 spans 14 amino acids. Germline CDR1 and CDR2: SGHRS and YFSETQ. CDR3 sequence: CASSPYRSSYEQYF. The CDR3 coding sequence is TGCGCCAGCAGCCCCTACAGGAGCTCCTACGAGCAGTACTTC.

J is TRBJ1-4 and V is TRBV7-8; TRBD1 agrees at 7 bases. The CDR3 consists of 17 residues. Germline CDR1 is SGHVS and CDR2 is FQNEAQ. The V and J ends lost 5 bases and 7 bases, in that order; junction bases with no gene match: 16. The CDR3 loop is CASSKPRWGTDFEKLFF. DNA of the CDR3: TGTGCCAGCAGCAAACCTCGGTGGGGGACAGACTTTGAAAAACTGTTTTTT. Complete variable domain (other parts from reference TRBV7-8 and TRBJ1-4): GAGVSQSPRYKVAKRGQDVALRCDPISGHVSLFWYQQALGQGPEFLTYFQNEAQLDKSGLPSDRFFAERPEGSVSTLKIQRTQQEDSAVYLCASSKPRWGTDFEKLFFGSGTQLSVL.

The CDR3 loop is CASSFGTGGEAFF. CDR3 coding DNA: TGTGCCAGCAGCTTCGGGACGGGGGGTGAAGCTTTCTTT. V and J are TRBV7-9 and TRBJ1-1; D might be TRBD1 (5 bases). The germline gives CDR1 SEHNR, CDR2 FQNEAQ (reference sequence). V was shortened by 3 bases and J by 7 bases, with 12 bases between the two germline ends. The CDR3 sequence is 13 residues long.

This chain connects TRBV7-2 to TRBJ1-5, with TRBD1 matching 7 bases. Germline lookup yields CDR1 SGHTA and CDR2 FQGNSA. The CDR3 is made up of 14 amino acids. V lost 6 bases, J lost 7 bases, and 9 bases stayed unmatched. The CDR3 DNA sequence: TGTGCCAGCAGTTTGAGACAGGGTGCGCAGCCCCAGCATTTT. Its translation: CASSLRQGAQPQHF.

The chain employs TRBV18 and TRBJ1-2; unclear D gene. The V gene lost 6 bases and the J gene lost 8 bases, with 28 bases spanning the gap. The length of the CDR3 is 17 residues. Germline V gene sequence: CDR1 KGHSH, CDR2 LQKENI. CDR3 nucleotide sequence: TGTGCCAGCTCCCGCCCACCCTCCTCTTCTAGCGCGGCGGGCTACACCTTC. This translates into CASSRPPSSSSAAGYTF.

The chain joins TRBV7-9 to TRBJ2-7, with no clear D. Germline CDR1 reads SEHNR; CDR2 reads FQNEAQ (reference sequence). The length of the CDR3 is 12 residues. V was pared by 5 bases and J by 6 bases, with 11 bases between. For the CDR3, the DNA is TGTGCCAGCAGCCCCAAATCTAGCGAGCAGTACTTC. Its protein product is CASSPKSSEQYF.

In the case of this clone: The same CDR3 arises from other DNA sequences in this sample as well. V is TRBV7-3 and J is TRBJ1-1; 7 bases agree with TRBD1. The CDR3 is 13 residues long. With V trimmed by 5 bases and J by 1 base, 1 base remained unmatched. Germline CDR1 SGHTA, CDR2 FQGTGA. This chain's CDR3 is CASSHRGNTEAFF. As DNA, the CDR3 is TGTGCCAGCAGCCACAGGGGGAACACTGAAGCTTTCTTT.

The chain is built from TRBV5-1 and TRBJ2-2, with 10 bases lining up with TRBD2. The CDR3 extends over 16 amino acids. V gave up 4 bases and J gave up 1 base; unmatched junction bases: 4. CDR1 is SGHRS and CDR2 is YFSETQ in the germline V gene. CDR3 nucleotide sequence: TGCGCCAGCAGCCTCAGGACTAGCGGGAACACCGGGGAGCTGTTTTTT. Amino acid sequence: CASSLRTSGNTGELFF.

The genes are TRBV7-3 and TRBJ1-2; tentatively, D is TRBD1 (5 bases). This CDR3 region has 13 residues. The germline V gene has CDR1 SGHTA and CDR2 FQGTGA. V was cut by 5 bases and J by 0 bases, with 7 bases left in between. As DNA, the CDR3 is TGTGCCAGCAGCCAGACAGCTAACTATGGCTACACCTTC. Translated, it gives CASSQTANYGYTF.

The J gene is TRBJ2-5, the V gene TRBV4-1, with 7 positions matching TRBD1. The CDR3 is made up of 20 amino acids. Germline V lookup: CDR1 MGHRA, CDR2 YSYEKL. Trimming cost V 0 bases and J 5 bases; bases outside gene matches: 21. The CDR3 region has the DNA TGCGCCAGCAGCCAAGAGGGGGATGTTGCGACAGGGACGCCGGAGGAGACCCAGTACTTC. Translated: CASSQEGDVATGTPEETQYF.

There are a few counts of this clone. The chain couples TRBV6-1 to TRBJ1-2; perhaps TRBD1 as D (5 bases). The germline CDR1 and CDR2 sequences are MNHNS and SASEGT. The ends were cut back, 5 bases at V and 0 bases at J, with 7 bases in the middle. This CDR3 region has 13 residues. The CDR3: CASSRTTNYGYTF. In nucleotides, the CDR3 is TGTGCCAGCAGTAGGACAACTAACTATGGCTACACCTTC.

This chain joins TRBV10-3 and TRBJ2-1; 12 bases agree with TRBD2. CDR3 size: 20 residues. CDR1 is ENHRY, CDR2 SYGVKD, per germline. V shed 4 bases, J shed 2 bases, and the junction held 15 bases outside the gene matches. CDR3 nucleotides: TGTGCCATCAGTGGGCCCCGGCTAGCGGGGGGGGTCGACCCCTACAATGAGCAGTTCTTC. It codes for CAISGPRLAGGVDPYNEQFF.

A note on this clone: Relative to the germline gene, one junction end is altered; a read error may explain this. The chain couples TRBV13 to TRBJ2-2; 8 positions match TRBD2. Germline V gene lookup returns CDR1 PRHDT and CDR2 FYEKMQ (reference sequence). The CDR3 covers 18 residues. The CDR3 region is CTSSPIRGSGENTGELFF. DNA for the CDR3: TGTACCAGCAGCCCCATTCGGGGTAGCGGGGAGAACACCGGGGAGCTGTTTTTT. Complete variable domain (other parts from reference TRBV13 and TRBJ2-2): AAGVIQSPRHLIKEKRETATLKCYPIPRHDTVYWYQQGPGQDPQFLISFYEKMQSDKGSIPDRFSAQQFSDYHSELNMSSLELGDSALYFCTSSPIRGSGENTGELFFGEGSRLTVL.

The V call is TRBV2, the J call TRBJ1-1; TRBD1 agrees at 7 bases. The CDR3 covers 14 residues. The germline V gene encodes CDR1 SNHLY and CDR2 FYNNEI. The trim removed 4 bases at V and 0 bases at J, leaving 2 bases unmatched. CDR3 region: CASSGDRMNTEAFF. The CDR3, as DNA: TGTGCCAGCAGTGGGGACAGAATGAACACTGAAGCTTTCTTT. Supplemented by reference TRBV2 and TRBJ1-1, the full variable domain reads EPEVTQTPSHQVTQMGQEVILRCVPISNHLYFYWYRQILGQKVEFLVSFYNNEISEKSEIFDDQFSVERPDGSNFTLKIRSTKLEDSAMYFCASSGDRMNTEAFFGQGTRLTVV.

As DNA, the CDR3 is TGCGCCAGCAGCCACCCAGGGGGCCGATCCTACGAGCAGTACTTC. Translating it yields CASSHPGGRSYEQYF. The chain couples TRBV4-1 to TRBJ2-7, with 8 bases matching TRBD1. The CDR3 contains 15 residues. V dropped 3 bases and J dropped 1; count of bases not matched to a gene: 5. Germline V gene data show CDR1 as MGHRA and CDR2 as YSYEKL.

The CDR3 region is CSVGGGATSTDTQYF. CDR3 coding DNA: TGCAGCGTTGGGGGGGGCGCGACAAGCACAGATACGCAGTATTTT. The chain joins TRBV29-1 to TRBJ2-3, with D perhaps matching TRBD2 (7 bases). The CDR3 is 15 amino acids. Per germline, CDR1 SQVTM and CDR2 ANQGSEA. Trimming cost V 4 bases and J 0 bases, with 14 bases left between them.

The chain combines TRBV9 with TRBJ2-3; 9 positions agree with TRBD2. Trimming removed 2 bases from V and 2 bases from J; junction bases left unmatched: 6. Germline values: CDR1 SGDLS, CDR2 YYNGEE. There are 16 residues in the CDR3. CDR3: CASSVSLAGATDTQYF. CDR3 in DNA: TGTGCCAGCAGCGTCTCTTTAGCGGGGGCCACAGATACGCAGTATTTT.

The chain has TRBV7-9 and TRBJ1-1; 7 bases line up with TRBD1. Germline values: CDR1 SEHNR, CDR2 FQNEAQ (reference sequence). V shed 6 bases and J 1 base; nucleotides not matched to a gene: 8. This CDR3 is 15 amino acids long. DNA of the CDR3: TGTGCCAGCAGTTTCCACCGGGACAGGAACACTGAAGCTTTCTTT. Encoded protein: CASSFHRDRNTEAFF.

This chain uses TRBV5-6 with TRBJ2-7; tentatively, D is TRBD1 (6 bases). CDR1 is SGHDT and CDR2 is YYEEEE in the germline V gene. With 3 bases removed from V and 3 bases from J, the gap between germline ends came to 16 bases. The CDR3 totals 15 residues. This CDR3 reads CASSSQRGSLYEQYF. The CDR3 coding sequence is TGTGCCAGCAGCTCGCAGAGGGGGAGTCTCTACGAGCAGTACTTC.

This clone has more than one count but fewer than ten. The V and J genes are TRBV19 and TRBJ1-5; unclear D gene. Trimming shortened V by 4 bases and J by 6 bases, and 16 bases separated the two germline ends. Germline V gene data show CDR1 as LNHDA and CDR2 as SQIVND (reference sequence). The CDR3 sequence is 15 residues long. Written as DNA, the CDR3 is TGTGCCAGTAGTAAGGCGAAGGTACGGGGTCAGCCCCAGCATTTT. Its protein is CASSKAKVRGQPQHF.

The chain has TRBV2 and TRBJ2-2, with TRBD2 matching over 7 bases. V trimming: 8 bases; J trimming: 1 base; junction bases outside the gene matches: 7. There are 15 residues in the CDR3. The V gene's germline CDR1 is SNHLY and CDR2 FYNNEI. The CDR3 loop reads CASRPWGGNTGELFF. In nucleotides, the CDR3 is TGTGCCAGCCGACCGTGGGGGGGGAACACCGGGGAGCTGTTTTTT.